This T cell receptor beta chain originates from a study of blood T cells in healthy people across ages. Germline-derived CDR1 and CDR2 are SGDLS and YYNGEE. V lost 0 bases and J lost 2, with 24 bases in between. CDR3 length equals 19 residues. Primed by a sample-barcoded 5' primer and a J-beta primer mix, a second PCR proceeded for about 6 to 12 cycles. One entry per CDR3 protein results from TCRdb running MiXCR on the 5' RACE reads. The sample carries fewer than 1,200,000 distinct CDR3 sequences, under 30% recorded once. This clonotype was seen once. This sample also appeared in a second study, on T cells of mothers and their children. From that second work: Comparable shaping of TCR recombination output by thymic selection was observed in related and unrelated pairs.

The chain recombines TRBV9 with TRBJ2-7; D is unresolved. The origin of this receptor is a girl aged 2-10 years in good health. The sequencing sample was made of blood. CDR3 in DNA: TGTGCCAGCAGCGTAGTCCGCAATTCCGGGTTTGTGGACCCCTACGAGCAGTACTTC. Translated, it gives CASSVVRNSGFVDPYEQYF.